This T cell receptor beta chain stems from a study of T cells in women clearing cervical HPV infection. Study results and caveats: Repertoire richness, not evenness, was significantly elevated in CIN3+ cases versus controls. Effector/memory and HPV-specific T cells were not isolated, and association timing is unknown.

Data came from immunoSEQ multiplex PCR; TCRdb stores just in-frame clones and leaves some out. The sample table sets out approximately 23,000 clones. CDR3 length equals 15 residues. V trimming: 6 bases; J trimming: 4 bases; junction bases outside the gene matches: 6. Germline lookup yields CDR1 SEHNR and CDR2 FQNEAQ (reference sequence). Comment on this clone: What it binds is unknown. The CDR3 end falls 3 residues outside the read, so it is completed with the germline J gene.

The source material was blood buffy coat. The sequence came from a woman aged 18 to 75 with a cervical HPV16 infection that either progressed to CIN3+ or cleared (not recorded which). The chain uses TRBV7-9 and TRBJ2-2, with 9 bases that match TRBD1. This chain's CDR3 is CASRPGQGGTGELFF. The part of the CDR3 DNA that was read is TGTGCCAGCAGACCGGGACAGGGAGGCACCGGGGAG.